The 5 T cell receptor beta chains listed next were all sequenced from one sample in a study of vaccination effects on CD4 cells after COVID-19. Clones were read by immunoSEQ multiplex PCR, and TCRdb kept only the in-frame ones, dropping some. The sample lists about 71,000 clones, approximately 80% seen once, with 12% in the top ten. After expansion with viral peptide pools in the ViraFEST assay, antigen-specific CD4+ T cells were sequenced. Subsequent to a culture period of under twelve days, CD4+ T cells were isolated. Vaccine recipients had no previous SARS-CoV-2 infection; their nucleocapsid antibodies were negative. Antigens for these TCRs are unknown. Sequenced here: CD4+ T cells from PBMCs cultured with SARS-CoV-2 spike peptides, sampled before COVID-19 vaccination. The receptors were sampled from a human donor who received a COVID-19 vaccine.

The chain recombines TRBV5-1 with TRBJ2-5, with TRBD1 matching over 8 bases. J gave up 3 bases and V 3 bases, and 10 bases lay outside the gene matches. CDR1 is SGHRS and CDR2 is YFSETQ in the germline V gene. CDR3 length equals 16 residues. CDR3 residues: CASSSLAQGAKETQYF. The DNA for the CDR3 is TGCGCCAGCAGCTCTCTAGCGCAGGGGGCTAAAGAGACCCAGTACTTC.

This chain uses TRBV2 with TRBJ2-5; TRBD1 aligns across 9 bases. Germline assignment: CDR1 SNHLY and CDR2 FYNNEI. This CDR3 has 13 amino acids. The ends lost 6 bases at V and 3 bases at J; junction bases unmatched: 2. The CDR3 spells CASSRDREETQYF. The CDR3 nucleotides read TGTGCCAGCAGCCGGGACAGGGAAGAGACCCAGTACTTC.

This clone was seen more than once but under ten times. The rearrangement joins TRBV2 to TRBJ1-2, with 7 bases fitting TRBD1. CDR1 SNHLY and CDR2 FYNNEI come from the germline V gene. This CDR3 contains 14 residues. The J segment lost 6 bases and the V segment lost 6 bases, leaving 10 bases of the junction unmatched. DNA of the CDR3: TGTGCCAGCAGAAACAGGGGTTCAGGGGATGGCTACACCTTC. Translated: CASRNRGSGDGYTF.

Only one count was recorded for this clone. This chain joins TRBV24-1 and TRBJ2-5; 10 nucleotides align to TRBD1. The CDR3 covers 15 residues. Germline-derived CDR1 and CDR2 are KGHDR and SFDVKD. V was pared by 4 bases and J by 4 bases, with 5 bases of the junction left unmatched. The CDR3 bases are TGTGCCACCAGTGAGCGACAGGGGGCCCGAGAGACCCAGTACTTC. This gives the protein CATSERQGARETQYF.

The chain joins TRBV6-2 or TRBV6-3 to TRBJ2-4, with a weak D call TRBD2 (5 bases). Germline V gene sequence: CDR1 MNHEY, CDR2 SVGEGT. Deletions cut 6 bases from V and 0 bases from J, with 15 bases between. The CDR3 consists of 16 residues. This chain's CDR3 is CASSPAGDLAKNIQYF. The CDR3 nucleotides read TGTGCCAGCAGCCCCGCCGGGGATTTAGCCAAAAACATTCAGTACTTC.